This T cell receptor beta chain derives from a study of cytomegalovirus exposure and HLA in healthy donors (dated by TCRdb to 2016 to 2017). In terms of the full investigation: An earlier analysis of roughly 630 of the donors reported 250 to 300 Gb of sequence data and some 120 million unique TCR beta sequences from some 180 million T cells. An early release covering about 600 HLA-typed donors comprised about 300 gigabases of sequencing data and roughly 86 million unique TCR sequences. Of the 300 to 450 genotyped donors, about 80% fell in the genetic ancestry cluster associated with self-reported Caucasian donors. The aim of the study was to test whether cataloging public T cell receptors could identify signatures of past pathogen exposure. The study used immunosequencing to profile the T cell repertoires of 670 or so subjects and linked those repertoires to cytomegalovirus serostatus. Besides the first cohort of under 700 subjects, a separate validation cohort made up of 90 to 150 different subjects was used. High-throughput TCR immunosequencing, statistical association of individual TCRs with disease status, and machine learning were combined to predict cytomegalovirus infection status. In a later analysis, previously published TCR beta repertoires from several hundred donors were re-analyzed and high-resolution HLA genotyping was added so that TCR occurrence patterns could be studied. Rather than drawing on any new phenotypic data, the later analysis identified candidate immune exposures from TCR beta sequences and the way those sequences occurred across donors. In an earlier analysis of roughly 580 of the donors, high-throughput TCR beta sequencing was used to judge whether each TCR beta V gene segment behaved as functional or pseudogenic. Donor age, sex, ethnicity and CMV serostatus were collected together with the repertoire data. A later genetic analysis used genome-wide SNP genotypes for about 65% of the 666 donors, treating that subset as a discovery cohort. All discovery cohort repertoires had been generated using a single sequencing platform. HLA typing covered class I and class II loci at four-digit resolution. The number of donors typed differed by locus, with roughly 629-640 for A, B, C, DRB1 and DQB1, around 560 for DQA1, 600 to 610 for DPA1, and 472 for DPB1. Roughly 5 DR-DQ haplotypes were treated as single units for association and clustering because of strong linkage in the cohort. Among roughly 400 genotyped donors of the cohort, an average of roughly 230,000 unique TCR beta nucleotide sequences was sequenced per donor, of which 15% to 20% were non-productive. Paper-wide results and their limitations: V-gene and J-gene trimming of TCR beta chains was associated with a missense DCLRE1C variant in a later genetic analysis, and the association was replicated in an independent cohort. The cohort was sequenced for TCR beta chains only, and without alpha or paired-chain data the features that could be detected were limited. HLA typing was unavailable for some donors at each locus, so association tests used only the typed subset. The only immune exposure information available for the cohort was CMV serostatus. Linkage disequilibrium might explain the correlated functional status among segregating V segments, but an unknown experimental factor could not be excluded. In a later analysis, most CMV-associated TCR beta chains were found to appear HLA-restricted, with HLA associations seemingly driven largely by CMV exposure. A further reported finding was that TCR beta sequences accurately predicted the HLA-A and HLA-B alleles for most subjects in the first cohort. A cluster of highly shared sequence variants was judged likely to be a technical artifact of the sequencing pipeline. In both the original and validation cohorts, the classifier was reported to diagnose cytomegalovirus status with high specificity and sensitivity. A total of 150 or so TCR beta chains were listed by the study as associated with cytomegalovirus. While some public TCRs were present in many individuals, most TCR sequences turned up only very rarely across donors. Three of the identified cytomegalovirus-associated TCR beta chains were confirmed in vitro to be specific for cytomegalovirus antigens. Several of the top co-occurrence clusters appeared to be linked to parvovirus B19, influenza, CMV and Epstein-Barr virus, according to a later analysis. In an earlier analysis of some 640 of the donors, most TCR beta V segments were observed in productive rearrangements about 87% or about 30% of the time, broadly matching IMGT annotations. Because counts were too low, roughly 16 rarely observed V segments, including chromosome 9 orphons, were excluded from the earlier analysis of around 590 of the donors. In a later genetic analysis, fewer N-insertions in productive TCRs were reported among donors in an Asian-associated ancestry cluster than the roughly 640-donor mean. A later analysis associated around 16,000 TCR beta sequences with specific HLA alleles at a false discovery rate of 0.05. When HLA alleles, especially DR and DQ, strongly co-occurred, attributing TCR associations to individual alleles was difficult. A later analysis found that TCR association rates varied across HLA loci, with DRB1 alleles showing the most associated TCRs and HLA-C alleles the fewest. In a later analysis, HLA-associated TCR beta chains were found to be more clonally expanded and to have lower generation probabilities than equally common non-associated chains. Sequencing depth was assumed to be roughly uniform across donors in the presence/absence analyses, though that assumption may not hold. According to the authors, the approach could potentially be generalized to other disease states and immunological phenotypes.

The cohort was made up of roughly 670 healthy bone marrow donors. At the time of sampling, all cohort members were nominally healthy, though unrecorded immune exposures were likely present. The donor was CMV seronegative and was included in the group of over 300 seronegative cohort members. Every donor gave a peripheral blood sample, and the peripheral blood mononuclear cells from that sample were used for TCR beta sequencing. The Qiagen DNeasy Blood Extraction Kit was used to extract genomic DNA from the blood cell samples. To note about this clone: Its antigen remains unidentified. The input lacks base qualities; no much larger clone sits a single base away.

The method was the immunoSEQ multiplex PCR assay. For the multiplex PCR, a mixture combining 60 forward primers for TCR Vbeta segments and 13 reverse primers for TCR Jbeta segments was used. The CDR3 region of rearranged TCR beta genes was amplified from genomic DNA by a multiplex PCR assay. The Illumina HiSeq System was used to sequence the amplified TCR beta libraries as 87-base-pair reads. For the original study's pipeline: A later analysis tallied roughly 80 million unique TCR beta chains across the 700 or so repertoires, and around 10 million of those chains were shared by two or more donors. Raw reads were error-corrected and collapsed into unique sequences with a nearest-neighbor algorithm that merged closely related sequences to remove PCR and sequencing errors. CDR3 sequences were aligned to IMGT reference sequences to assign V, D and J gene segments. For a sequence to be retained, a match of at least six nucleotides was required to both a V gene segment and a J gene segment. Rearrangements were classified as productive when the CDR3 lacked stop codons and remained in frame with V and J, and all other rearrangements were classified as non-productive. Following IMGT convention, CDR3 was defined as the stretch from the second conserved V-encoded cysteine up to the conserved J-encoded phenylalanine. The earlier analysis of about 590 of the donors excluded sequences that lacked an unambiguous match to a single V gene segment. In an earlier analysis of 500 to 750 of the donors, V segments were called functional above 56.7% productive rearrangements and were called segregating when the between-donor standard deviation exceeded 5%. A statistical classification framework was developed to diagnose cytomegalovirus status using the catalog of TCR beta chain sequences. In a later analysis, TCR nucleotide sequences were compared against IMGT/GENE-DB human TR gene sequences so that V and J genes could be assigned. A later analysis assigned CDR3 sequences and most-parsimonious VDJ recombination scenarios with the TCRdist pipeline. In a later analysis, every TCR beta chain was defined by the combination of its CDR3 amino acid sequence and its V-gene family, and reads without a unique V-gene family were dropped. As a way to deal with suspected cross-contamination and a sequencing artifact, a later analysis dropped 640 or so nucleotide sequences that were highly shared and had low generation probability. For each public chain, a later analysis derived a clonal expansion index from normalized ranks of inferred template counts within each repertoire. In a later analysis, generation probabilities were computed using a VDJ recombination model fitted to out-of-frame rearrangements, and the results were checked against IGoR. In a later analysis, hypergeometric tests were used to score TCR-TCR, TCR-HLA and TCR-CMV co-occurrence, with a repertoire-size bias correction applied to TCR pairs. To estimate false discovery rates, a later analysis permuted the HLA or CMV assignments 20 times. In a later analysis, co-occurring TCRs were grouped with DBSCAN, and TCRdist sequence similarity was added when clustering was performed within HLA-allele-positive subsets. Co-occurrence clustering excluded repertoires with fewer than 30,000 or more than 120,000 public chains, plus five with anomalous nucleotide sharing. Imported from immuneACCESS, the table was reduced by TCRdb to in-frame sequences with V and J called. These copies leave out some clones; in studies compared against another copy, an unresolved V gene accounts for under half, and the cause of the remainder is not known. The D gene and trimming were derived from the DNA, and the V and J assignments and clone size from that table. Present in this sample are around 230,000 clones, around 80% of which were seen just once. Together, the top ten hold approximately 0.47% of the sample.

The specimen was PBMCs. This sequence was found in a boy aged 5-17 years in good health and CMV-seronegative.

The sequence in DNA is TGTGCCAGTAGTCCAGGGACAGGGGGTAATCCCGGGGAGCTGTTTTTT. It encodes CASSPGTGGNPGELFF. The rearranged chain carries TRBV19 and TRBJ2-2; 11 middle bases align to TRBD1. V has 5 bases trimmed and J has 6 bases trimmed; junction bases matching no gene number 8. The CDR3, cysteine through phenylalanine, is 16 amino acids long. The read is trimmed to its CDR3 DNA, 48 bases read in frame from base 1. The germline V gene (reference sequence) yields LNHDA for CDR1 and SQIVND for CDR2. This CDR3, with the reference TRBV19 and TRBJ2-2 proteins standing in past its ends, gives the full variable domain DGGITQSPKYLFRKEGQNVTLSCEQNLNHDAMYWYRQDPGQGLRLIYYSQIVNDFQKGDIAEGYSVSREKKESFPLTVTSAQKNPTAFYLCASSPGTGGNPGELFFGEGSRLTVL.